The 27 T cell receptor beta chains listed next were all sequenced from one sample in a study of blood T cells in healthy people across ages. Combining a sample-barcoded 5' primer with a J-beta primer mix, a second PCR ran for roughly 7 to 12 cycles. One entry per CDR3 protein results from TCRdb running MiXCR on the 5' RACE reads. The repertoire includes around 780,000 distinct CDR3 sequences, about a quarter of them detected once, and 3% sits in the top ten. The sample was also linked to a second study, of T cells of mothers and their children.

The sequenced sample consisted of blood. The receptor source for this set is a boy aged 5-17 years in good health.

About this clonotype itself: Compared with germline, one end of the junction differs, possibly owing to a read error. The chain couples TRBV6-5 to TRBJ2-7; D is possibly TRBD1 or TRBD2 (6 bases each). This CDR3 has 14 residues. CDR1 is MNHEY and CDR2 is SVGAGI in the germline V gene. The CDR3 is CVSSTLTGAGEQYF. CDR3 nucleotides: TGTGTCAGCAGTACTCTTACGGGGGCAGGCGAGCAGTACTTC.

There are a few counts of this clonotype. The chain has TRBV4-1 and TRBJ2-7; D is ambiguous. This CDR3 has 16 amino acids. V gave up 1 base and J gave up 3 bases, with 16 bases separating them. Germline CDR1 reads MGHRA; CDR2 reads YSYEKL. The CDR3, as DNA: TGCGCCAGCAGCCAAGTTGGTAGCACCCTCCTCTACGAGCAGTACTTC. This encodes CASSQVGSTLLYEQYF.

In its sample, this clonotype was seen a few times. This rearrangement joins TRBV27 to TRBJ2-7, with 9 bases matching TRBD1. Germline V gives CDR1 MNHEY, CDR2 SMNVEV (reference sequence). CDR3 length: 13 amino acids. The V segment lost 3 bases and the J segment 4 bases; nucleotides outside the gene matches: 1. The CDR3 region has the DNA TGTGCCAGCAGTTTCGGGACAGGGTACGAGCAGTACTTC. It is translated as CASSFGTGYEQYF.

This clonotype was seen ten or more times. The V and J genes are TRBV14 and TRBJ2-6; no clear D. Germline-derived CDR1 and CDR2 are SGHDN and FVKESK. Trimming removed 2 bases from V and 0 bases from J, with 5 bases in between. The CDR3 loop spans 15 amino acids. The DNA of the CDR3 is TGTGCCAGCAGCCAACAGAGCTCTGGGGCCAACGTCCTGACTTTC. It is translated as CASSQQSSGANVLTF.

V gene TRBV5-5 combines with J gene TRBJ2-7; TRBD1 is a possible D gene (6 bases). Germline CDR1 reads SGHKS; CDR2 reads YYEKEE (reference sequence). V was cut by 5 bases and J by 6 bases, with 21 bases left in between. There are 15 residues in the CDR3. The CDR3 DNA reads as TGTGCCAGCAGTTCCGGGACAAGACAGCTAAGCGAGCAGTACTTC. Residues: CASSSGTRQLSEQYF.

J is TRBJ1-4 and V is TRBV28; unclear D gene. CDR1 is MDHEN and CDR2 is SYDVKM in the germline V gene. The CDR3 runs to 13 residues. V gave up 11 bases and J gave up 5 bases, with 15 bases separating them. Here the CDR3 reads CASRRDLNEKLFF. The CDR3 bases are TGTGCCTCACGGCGCGACCTAAATGAAAAACTGTTTTTT.

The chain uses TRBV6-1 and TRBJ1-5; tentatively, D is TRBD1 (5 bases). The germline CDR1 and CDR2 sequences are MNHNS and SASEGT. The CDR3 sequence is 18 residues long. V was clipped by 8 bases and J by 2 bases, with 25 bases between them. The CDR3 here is CASAGGQRRGLGNQPQHF. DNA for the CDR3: TGTGCCAGCGCGGGTGGACAACGAAGGGGTCTGGGCAATCAGCCCCAGCATTTT.

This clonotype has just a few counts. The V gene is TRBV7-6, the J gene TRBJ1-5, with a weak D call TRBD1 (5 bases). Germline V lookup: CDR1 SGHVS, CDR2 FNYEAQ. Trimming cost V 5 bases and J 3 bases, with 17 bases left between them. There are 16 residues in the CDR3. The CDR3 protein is CASSPGYDSYNQPQHF. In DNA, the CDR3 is TGTGCCAGCAGCCCCGGTTACGACAGTTACAATCAGCCCCAGCATTTT.

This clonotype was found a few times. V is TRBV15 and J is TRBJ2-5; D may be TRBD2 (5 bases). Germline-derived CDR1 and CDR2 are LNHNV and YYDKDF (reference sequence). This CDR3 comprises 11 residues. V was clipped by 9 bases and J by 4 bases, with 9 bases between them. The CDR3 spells CATRAGETQYF. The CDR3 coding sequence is TGTGCCACGAGGGCCGGAGAGACCCAGTACTTC.

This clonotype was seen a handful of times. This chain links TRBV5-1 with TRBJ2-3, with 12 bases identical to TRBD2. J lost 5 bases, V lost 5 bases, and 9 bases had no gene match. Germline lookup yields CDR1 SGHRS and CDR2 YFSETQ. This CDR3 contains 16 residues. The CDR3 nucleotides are TGCGCCAGCAGGGGACGACTAGCGGGGGCCGGAGATACGCAGTATTTT. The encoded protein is CASRGRLAGAGDTQYF.

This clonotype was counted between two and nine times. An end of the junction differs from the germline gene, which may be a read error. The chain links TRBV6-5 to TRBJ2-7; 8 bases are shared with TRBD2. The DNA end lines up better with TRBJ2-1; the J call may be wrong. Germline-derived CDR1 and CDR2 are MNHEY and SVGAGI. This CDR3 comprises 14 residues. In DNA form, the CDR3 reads TGTGCCGGCAGCCGAGGTAGCGGGGACAATGAGCAGTTCTTC. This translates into CAGSRGSGDNEQFF.

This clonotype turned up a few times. The CDR3 DNA follows: TGTGCCAGCAGTGACAGGGATAATTCACCCCTCCACTTT. Translated: CASSDRDNSPLHF. The chain carries TRBV12-3 or TRBV12-4 and TRBJ1-6; 7 positions match TRBD1. This CDR3 has 13 residues. V gave up 5 bases and J gave up 5 bases; unmatched junction bases: 0.

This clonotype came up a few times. CDR3 bases: TGTGCCACCAGCGGAGGGACAGAGTACGAGCAGTACTTC. Its protein is CATSGGTEYEQYF. The chain joins TRBV15 to TRBJ2-7, with TRBD1 as a possible D gene (7 bases). The CDR3 runs to 13 residues. CDR1 and CDR2 (germline): LNHNV, YYDKDF (reference sequence). Trimming left V 5 bases short and J 4 bases short, with 12 bases between.

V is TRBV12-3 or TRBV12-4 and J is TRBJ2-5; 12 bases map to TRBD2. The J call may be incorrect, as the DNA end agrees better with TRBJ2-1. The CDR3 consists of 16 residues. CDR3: CASSPMASGGAIGQFF. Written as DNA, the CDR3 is TGTGCCAGCAGTCCGATGGCTAGCGGGGGGGCCATTGGGCAGTTCTTC.

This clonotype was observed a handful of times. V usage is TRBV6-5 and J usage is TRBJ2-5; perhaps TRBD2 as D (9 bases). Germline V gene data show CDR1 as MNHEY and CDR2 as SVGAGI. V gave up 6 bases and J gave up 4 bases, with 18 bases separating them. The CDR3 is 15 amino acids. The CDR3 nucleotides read TGTGCCAGCAGCGGACAGGGACTAGCCTCAGAGACCCAGTACTTC. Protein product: CASSGQGLASETQYF.

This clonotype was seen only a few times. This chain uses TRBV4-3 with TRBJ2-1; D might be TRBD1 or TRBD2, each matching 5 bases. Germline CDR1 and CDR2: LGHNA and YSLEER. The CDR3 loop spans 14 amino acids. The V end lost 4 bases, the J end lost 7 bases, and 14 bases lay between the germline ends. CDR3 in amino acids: CASSLRVEGNEQFF. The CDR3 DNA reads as TGCGCCAGCAGCCTAAGGGTCGAGGGGAATGAGCAGTTCTTC.

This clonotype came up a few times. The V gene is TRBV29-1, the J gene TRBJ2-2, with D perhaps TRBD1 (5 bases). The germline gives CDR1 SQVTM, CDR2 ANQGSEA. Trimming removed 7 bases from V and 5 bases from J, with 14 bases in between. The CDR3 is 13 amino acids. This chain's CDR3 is CSARTQGTGELFF. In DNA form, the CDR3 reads TGCAGCGCAAGAACCCAGGGTACCGGGGAGCTGTTTTTT.

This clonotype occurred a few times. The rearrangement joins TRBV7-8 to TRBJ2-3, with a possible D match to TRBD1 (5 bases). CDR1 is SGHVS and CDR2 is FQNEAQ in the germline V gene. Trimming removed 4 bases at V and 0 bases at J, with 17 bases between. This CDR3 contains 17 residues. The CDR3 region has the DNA TGTGCCAGCAGCTCCCTCCCGAAGACAGCGAGCACAGATACGCAGTATTTT. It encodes CASSSLPKTASTDTQYF.

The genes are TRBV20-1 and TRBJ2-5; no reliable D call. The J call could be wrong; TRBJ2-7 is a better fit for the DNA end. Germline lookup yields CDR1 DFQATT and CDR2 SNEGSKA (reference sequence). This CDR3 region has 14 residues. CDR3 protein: CSARELGSTYEQYF. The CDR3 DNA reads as TGCAGTGCTAGAGAGTTAGGGTCAACCTACGAGCAGTACTTC.

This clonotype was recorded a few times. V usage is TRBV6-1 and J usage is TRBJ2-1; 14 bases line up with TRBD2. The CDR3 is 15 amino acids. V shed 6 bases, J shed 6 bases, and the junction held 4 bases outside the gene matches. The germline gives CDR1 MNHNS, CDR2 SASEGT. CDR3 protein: CASRGTSGGSNEQFF. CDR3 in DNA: TGTGCCAGCAGGGGGACTAGCGGGGGATCCAATGAGCAGTTCTTC.

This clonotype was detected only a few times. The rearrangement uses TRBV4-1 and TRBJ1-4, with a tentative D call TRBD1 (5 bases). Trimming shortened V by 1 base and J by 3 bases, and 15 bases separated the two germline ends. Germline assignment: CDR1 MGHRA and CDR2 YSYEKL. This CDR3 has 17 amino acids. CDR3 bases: TGCGCCAGCAGCCAAGGGGGGTACGGGACTTCTAATGAAAAACTGTTTTTT. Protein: CASSQGGYGTSNEKLFF.

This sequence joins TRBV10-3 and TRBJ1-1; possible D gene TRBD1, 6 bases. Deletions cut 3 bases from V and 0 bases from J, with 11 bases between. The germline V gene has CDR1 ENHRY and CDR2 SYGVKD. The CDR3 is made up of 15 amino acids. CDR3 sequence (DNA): TGTGCCATCAGTGACCACGGACAGATGAACACTGAAGCTTTCTTT. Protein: CAISDHGQMNTEAFF.

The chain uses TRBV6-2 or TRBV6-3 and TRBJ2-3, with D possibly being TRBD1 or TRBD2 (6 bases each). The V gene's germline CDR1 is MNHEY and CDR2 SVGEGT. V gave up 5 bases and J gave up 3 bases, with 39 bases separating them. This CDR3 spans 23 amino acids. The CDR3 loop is CASSPRFRGLTTQRTDLTDTQYF. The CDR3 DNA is TGTGCCAGCAGTCCCCGTTTCCGGGGGCTCACCACCCAGCGAACAGATTTAACAGATACGCAGTATTTT.

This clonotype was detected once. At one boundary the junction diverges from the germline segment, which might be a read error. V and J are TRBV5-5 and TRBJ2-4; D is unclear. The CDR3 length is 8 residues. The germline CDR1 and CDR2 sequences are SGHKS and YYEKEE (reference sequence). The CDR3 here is CASRASIW. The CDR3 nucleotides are TGTGCCAGCAGGGCCAGCATTTGG.

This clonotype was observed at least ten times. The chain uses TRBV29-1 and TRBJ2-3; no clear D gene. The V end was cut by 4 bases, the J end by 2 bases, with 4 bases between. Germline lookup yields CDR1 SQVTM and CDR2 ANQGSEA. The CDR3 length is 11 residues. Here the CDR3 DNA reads TGCAGCGTTGGGGTCACAGATACGCAGTATTTT. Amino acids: CSVGVTDTQYF.

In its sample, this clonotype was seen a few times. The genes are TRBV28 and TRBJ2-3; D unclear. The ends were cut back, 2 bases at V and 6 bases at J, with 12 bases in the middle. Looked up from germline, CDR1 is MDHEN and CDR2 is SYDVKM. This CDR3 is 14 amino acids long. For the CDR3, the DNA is TGTGCCAGCAGTTTAGGGCCCTTTGCGGATACGCAGTATTTT. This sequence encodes CASSLGPFADTQYF.

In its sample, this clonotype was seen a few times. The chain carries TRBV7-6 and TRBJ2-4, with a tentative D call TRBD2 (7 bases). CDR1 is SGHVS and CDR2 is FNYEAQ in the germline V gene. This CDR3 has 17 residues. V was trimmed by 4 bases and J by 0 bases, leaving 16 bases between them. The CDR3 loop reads CASSSVRGRLAKNIQYF. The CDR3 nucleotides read TGTGCCAGCAGCTCTGTGCGGGGGCGCCTAGCCAAAAACATTCAGTACTTC.